Listed below are T cell receptor beta chains from one sample, sequenced in a study of shared clonotypes between healthy human individuals. The repertoire was sequenced with immunoSEQ multiplex PCR; TCRdb's copy has only in-frame clones and lacks some. There are about 800,000 clones in the sample; just over 95% occur only once, and around 0.25% lies in the top ten. Input material: naive CD8+ T cells sorted from blood. These receptors were collected from a man under 40 in good health. The CDR3 runs from the conserved cysteine through the conserved F or W. The D gene is left open where the match is weak. Clone sizes are given selectively: once, few, many, or a class where the clone is expanded.

clone_size	v_call	j_call	d_call	cdr3_nt	cdr3_aa
NA	TRBV5-1	TRBJ2-1	TRBD2	TGCGCCAGCAGCTTGGAGGGAGGGACCTACAATGAGCAGTTCTTC	CASSLEGGTYNEQFF
NA	TRBV19	TRBJ2-7	TRBD1	TGTGCCAGTAAGCCGGGACAGGGGGCTTACGAGCAGTACTTC	CASKPGQGAYEQYF
once	TRBV29-1	TRBJ2-5	TRBD1	TGCAGCGTTACATGGACAGGGGCGGGGGAGACCCAGTACTTC	CSVTWTGAGETQYF
NA	TRBV19	TRBJ2-7	NA	TGTGCCAGTAGTATGGCGGGAAACTACGAGCAGTACTTC	CASSMAGNYEQYF
NA	TRBV11-2	TRBJ2-3	NA	TGTGCCAGCAGCTTATTAAAAGTGGCACGAGAAGCAGATACGCAGTATTTT	CASSLLKVAREADTQYF
once	TRBV27	TRBJ2-7	NA	TGTGCCAGCAGTTTAAACGGGCCCAGCTCCTACGAGCAGTACTTC	CASSLNGPSSYEQYF
NA	TRBV5-1	TRBJ2-7	NA	TGCGCCAGCAGCTTGGAGGTACACATCTACGAGCAGTACTTC	CASSLEVHIYEQYF
once	TRBV6-1	TRBJ1-5	NA	TGTGCCAGCAGTGAAATCCCATCAGGGTCACGTCAGCCCCAGCATTTT	CASSEIPSGSRQPQHF
NA	TRBV11-3	TRBJ2-2	NA	TGTGCCAGCAGCTCCGGAAGGGGGGCAGGGTTACAGCCCGGGGAGCTGTTTTTT	CASSSGRGAGLQPGELFF
NA	TRBV7-9	TRBJ2-1	NA	TGTGCCAGCAGCTTAGAAGGGCGCAATGAGCAGTTCTTC	CASSLEGRNEQFF
NA	TRBV4-1	TRBJ2-3	NA	TGCGCCAGCAGCCAAGATGGAGGGCCCCCAATAGGGAGCACAGATACGCAGTATTTT	CASSQDGGPPIGSTDTQYF
NA	TRBV2	TRBJ2-1	TRBD2	TGTGCCAGCAGTGAAATCGTATCAGCGGGAGGGACCTACAATGAGCAGTTCTTC	CASSEIVSAGGTYNEQFF
NA	TRBV5-8	TRBJ2-3	NA	TGTGCCAGCAGCCCCTTGGGCACAGATACGCAGTATTTT	CASSPLGTDTQYF
NA	TRBV7-2	TRBJ2-2	NA	TGTGCCAGCAGCTTAGGGACTGGACTCGGGGAGCTGTTTTTT	CASSLGTGLGELFF
NA	TRBV5-4	TRBJ2-7	NA	TGTGCCAGCAGCTTGGATAAGGGTCCCGAGCAGTACTTC	CASSLDKGPEQYF
once	TRBV7-9	TRBJ2-4	TRBD1	TGTGCCAGCAGCGTACCGGGACAGGGGGCTTGGGGCAAAAACATTCAGTACTTC	CASSVPGQGAWGKNIQYF
NA	TRBV19	TRBJ1-5	NA	TGTGCCAGTAGTACCTCCGGGGCCAACAATCGGCCCCAGCATTTT	CASSTSGANNRPQHF
NA	TRBV7-2	TRBJ2-4	TRBD1	TGTGCCAGCAGCTTATCTCCGGGACAGGTAGCCAAAAACATTCAGTACTTC	CASSLSPGQVAKNIQYF
NA	TRBV27	TRBJ2-1	NA	TGTGCCAGCAGTCCAAACCTGGGGGGTGAGCAGTTCTTC	CASSPNLGGEQFF
NA	TRBV9	TRBJ2-1	NA	TGTGCCAGCAGCGTAGTCAGGGGACCTGAGCAGTTCTTC	CASSVVRGPEQFF
NA	TRBV7-6	TRBJ2-3	NA	TGTGCCAGCAGCTTAGCTGGGGCTGCAGATACGCAGTATTTT	CASSLAGAADTQYF